One sample yielded the 3 T cell receptor beta chains listed below, sequenced in a study of T cells in Graves' hyperthyroidism and ophthalmopathy. TCR beta CDR3 regions were amplified from RNA. First-round RT-PCR targeting the TCR CDR3 was performed with the HTBI primer set. TCRdb processed the multiplex PCR reads anew with MiXCR; each CDR3 protein has one entry. The table lists about 640,000 distinct CDR3 sequences, less than 25% of them singletons. Sequencing was performed on blood. These receptors came from a man aged 30 to 39 with Graves' ophthalmopathy.

This clonotype showed up many times. The J gene is TRBJ2-7, the V gene TRBV2; possibly TRBD2 for D (6 bases). V was shortened by 7 bases and J by 1 base, with 17 bases between the two germline ends. The CDR3 sequence is 15 residues long. CDR1 is SNHLY and CDR2 is FYNNEI in the germline V gene. CDR3 protein: CASNLRGLGSYEQYF. CDR3 in DNA: TGTGCCAGCAATCTCCGGGGACTGGGGTCCTACGAGCAGTACTTC.

This clonotype showed up many times. This chain links TRBV29-1 with TRBJ1-1; the D gene is possibly TRBD1 (5 bases). This CDR3 spans 11 amino acids. In germline, CDR1 is SQVTM, CDR2 ANQGSEA. The V gene lost 5 bases and the J gene lost 1 base, with 5 bases spanning the gap. The DNA of the CDR3 is TGCAGCGTTCAGGGGAACACTGAAGCTTTCTTT. It translates to CSVQGNTEAFF.

This clonotype was recorded at least ten times. The chain recombines TRBV12-3 or TRBV12-4 with TRBJ2-7; 7 bases are a match to TRBD1. The CDR3 runs to 15 residues. Germline trimming cut 5 bases from V and 3 bases from J; bases unmatched to any gene: 10. CDR3 DNA: TGTGCCAGCAGTCCGTGGGACAGCTCCGTCTACGAGCAGTACTTC. It yields the protein CASSPWDSSVYEQYF.